This T cell receptor beta chain is drawn from a study of cytomegalovirus exposure and HLA in healthy donors (dated by TCRdb to about 2017). In terms of the full investigation: In an earlier analysis of under 600 of the donors, 276 Gb of sequence data and 117 million unique TCR beta sequences from roughly 180 million T cells were reported. An earlier analysis of about 600 of the donors used high-throughput TCR beta sequencing to judge whether each TCR beta V gene segment behaved as functional or pseudogenic. A later genetic analysis took genome-wide SNP genotypes for about three fifths of the roughly 700 donors and used that subset as a discovery cohort. Every repertoire in the discovery cohort had been generated on one and the same sequencing platform. Among some 400 genotyped donors of the cohort, an average of approximately 250,000 unique TCR beta nucleotide sequences were sequenced per donor, around 20% of them non-productive. Four to six DR-DQ haplotypes were handled as single units for association and clustering, since linkage in the cohort was strong. A separate validation cohort of roughly 120 different subjects was used in addition to the 666-subject first cohort. The genetic ancestry cluster associated with self-reported Caucasian donors included roughly four fifths of the 398 genotyped donors. Around 300 gigabases of sequencing data and 70 million to 100 million unique TCR sequences were included in an early release covering 550 to 800 HLA-typed donors. The study was designed to test whether signatures of past pathogen exposure could be identified by cataloging public T cell receptors. The study combined high-throughput TCR immunosequencing, statistical association of individual TCRs with disease status, and machine learning to predict cytomegalovirus infection status. Rather than drawing on any new phenotypic data, the later analysis identified candidate immune exposures from TCR beta sequences and the way those sequences occurred across donors. A later analysis re-analyzed previously published TCR beta repertoires from 660 or so donors and added high-resolution HLA genotyping to study TCR occurrence patterns. Typing coverage varied by locus: roughly 629-640 donors for A, B, C, DRB1 and DQB1; approximately 500 for DQA1; more than 600 for DPA1; around 450 for DPB1. The study profiled the T cell repertoires of under 700 subjects by immunosequencing and related them to cytomegalovirus serostatus. Both class I and class II loci were covered by HLA typing, at four-digit resolution. Donor age, sex, ethnicity and CMV serostatus were collected together with the repertoire data. Overall study outcomes, separate from this receptor: A total of 164 TCR beta chains were listed by the study as associated with cytomegalovirus. A later analysis found that TCR association rates varied across HLA loci, with DRB1 alleles showing the most associated TCRs and HLA-C alleles the fewest. In a later analysis, HLA-associated TCR beta chains showed more clonal expansion and lower generation probabilities than non-associated chains that were equally common. A later analysis associated 15,000 to 20,000 TCR beta sequences with specific HLA alleles at a false discovery rate of 0.05. When HLA alleles, especially DR and DQ, strongly co-occurred, TCR associations were difficult to assign to individual alleles. Only TCR beta chains were sequenced in this cohort, and the absence of alpha or paired-chain data limited detectable features. Most TCR sequences were observed very rarely across donors, whereas some public TCRs were present in many individuals. In a later genetic analysis, fewer N-insertions in productive TCRs were reported among donors in an Asian-associated ancestry cluster than the roughly 710-donor mean. In an earlier analysis of around 600 of the donors, most TCR beta V segments were observed in productive rearrangements about 87% or about 30% of the time, broadly matching IMGT annotations. Three of the identified cytomegalovirus-associated TCR beta chains were confirmed in vitro to be specific for cytomegalovirus antigens. Presence/absence analyses assumed roughly uniform sequencing depth across donors, an assumption that may not hold. A further reported finding was that TCR beta sequences accurately predicted the HLA-A and HLA-B alleles for most subjects in the first cohort. CMV serostatus was the only immune exposure information available for the cohort. The classifier was reported to diagnose cytomegalovirus status with high specificity and sensitivity in both the original cohort and the validation cohort. A later analysis found that most CMV-associated TCR beta chains appeared HLA-restricted, with HLA associations seemingly driven largely by CMV exposure. V-gene and J-gene trimming of TCR beta chains was associated with a missense DCLRE1C variant in a later genetic analysis, and the association was replicated in an independent cohort. Because counts were too low, about 18 rarely observed V segments, including chromosome 9 orphons, were excluded from the earlier analysis of 500 to 700 of the donors. In a later analysis, several top co-occurrence clusters were reported to appear linked to parvovirus B19, influenza, CMV and Epstein-Barr virus. The sequencing pipeline was judged likely to have produced a cluster of highly shared sequence variants as a technical artifact. Correlated functional status among segregating V segments might reflect linkage disequilibrium, but an unknown experimental factor could not be ruled out. Because HLA typing was missing for some donors at each locus, association tests included only the typed subset. The authors suggested that the approach could potentially be generalized to other disease states and immunological phenotypes.

In total, 666 healthy bone marrow donors made up the cohort. Cohort members were all nominally healthy when sampled, although unrecorded immune exposures were likely present. The donor tested CMV seropositive and was one of the 289 seropositive cohort members. Every donor gave a peripheral blood sample, and the peripheral blood mononuclear cells from that sample were used for TCR beta sequencing. Genomic DNA extraction from the blood cell samples was performed with the Qiagen DNeasy Blood Extraction Kit. Worth noting for this clone: Its antigen is currently not known. No much larger clone is present one base from it, and per-base qualities are unavailable.

Receptor libraries were prepared by the immunoSEQ multiplex PCR assay. For the multiplex PCR, a mixture combining 60 forward primers for TCR Vbeta segments and 13 reverse primers for TCR Jbeta segments was used. Amplification of the CDR3 region of rearranged TCR beta genes was performed with a multiplex PCR assay on genomic DNA. On the Illumina HiSeq System, the amplified TCR beta libraries were sequenced as 87-base-pair reads. In the authors' own workflow: Across the 670 or so repertoires, a later analysis counted tens of millions of unique TCR beta chains, some 11 million of which were shared by at least two donors. Raw reads were error-corrected and collapsed into unique sequences by a nearest-neighbor algorithm in which closely related sequences were merged to remove PCR and sequencing errors. CDR3 sequences were aligned to IMGT reference sequences to assign V, D and J gene segments. For a sequence to be retained, a match of at least six nucleotides to both a V gene segment and a J gene segment was required. A rearrangement was called productive if the CDR3 had no stop codons and remained in frame with V and J, and every other rearrangement was called non-productive. Following IMGT convention, CDR3 was defined as the stretch from the second conserved V-encoded cysteine to the conserved J-encoded phenylalanine. In an earlier analysis of 500 to 650 of the donors, sequences lacking an unambiguous match to a single V gene segment were excluded. In an earlier analysis of roughly 500 of the donors, V segments were called functional above 56.7% productive rearrangements and were called segregating when the between-donor standard deviation exceeded 5%. A statistical classification framework was built for diagnosing cytomegalovirus status from the catalog of TCR beta chain sequences. A later analysis assigned V and J genes by comparing TCR nucleotide sequences with IMGT/GENE-DB human TR gene sequences. In a later analysis, CDR3 sequences and most-parsimonious VDJ recombination scenarios were assigned using the TCRdist pipeline. In a later analysis, each TCR beta chain was defined by its CDR3 amino acid sequence together with its V-gene family, and reads without a unique V-gene family were excluded. To address suspected cross-contamination and a sequencing artifact, a later analysis removed roughly 640 highly shared, low-generation-probability nucleotide sequences. In a later analysis, a clonal expansion index was calculated for each public chain from normalized within-repertoire ranks of inferred template counts. A later analysis computed generation probabilities with a VDJ recombination model fitted to out-of-frame rearrangements, and checked the results against IGoR. In a later analysis, TCR-TCR, TCR-HLA and TCR-CMV co-occurrence was scored with hypergeometric tests, and a repertoire-size bias correction was applied to TCR pairs. False discovery rates were estimated in a later analysis by permuting HLA or CMV assignments 20 times. In a later analysis, co-occurring TCRs were grouped using DBSCAN, with TCRdist sequence similarity added in when clustering inside HLA-allele-positive subsets. Repertoires with fewer than 30,000 or more than 120,000 public chains were left out of co-occurrence clustering, as were about five repertoires with anomalous nucleotide sharing. In its TCRdb copy, this immuneACCESS table keeps in-frame sequences only and misses some clones. Where compared with another copy, unresolved V genes explain less than half of these, and the others have no known cause. V and J calls plus clone size are reproduced from that table; the DNA served to infer D and trimming. This sample gives 100,000 to 150,000 clones in total; 60% to 75% of them show up just once. The top ten hold roughly 4.1% of the sample.

The sequence derives from a woman in her 50s in good health and CMV-seropositive. Sequenced input: PBMCs.

The CDR3 sequence is CASSSLGPRTGGFEQFF. The DNA reads TGTGCCAGCAGCTCCCTTGGGCCCCGGACAGGGGGCTTTGAGCAGTTCTTC. The V and J genes are TRBV5-6 and TRBJ2-1; 11 middle bases align to TRBD1. There are 17 amino acids in the CDR3, from cysteine to phenylalanine inclusive. Of the read, only the CDR3 DNA is kept; its 51 bases are in frame from base 1. V is trimmed back by 3 bases and J by 9 bases, and the junction contains 14 bases that no gene match accounts for. The germline V gene sets CDR1 to SGHDT and CDR2 to YYEEEE.